The T cell receptor beta chain described here comes from a study of tumor-infiltrating lymphocytes in primary liver carcinoma. Study-level findings and limits: Tumor top-250-clone fractions significantly exceeded those of blood (p = 0.039).

The source material, about 19-30 mg of unsorted bulk tissue, was used to co-extract RNA and DNA. Constant-region priming of around 490 ng total RNA yielded TCR beta cDNA. Library construction for TCR beta comprised three nested multiplex PCR rounds performed with slightly modified ARM-PCR. TCRdb processed the multiplex PCR reads anew with MiXCR; each CDR3 protein has one entry. There are about 75,000 distinct CDR3 sequences in the sample; roughly 72% occur only once, and about 26% lies in the top ten. Concerning this clonotype: What it binds is not known.

The source material was tumor-adjacent normal liver tissue. The sequence was obtained from a man aged 35-49 years with primary liver carcinoma and hepatitis B virus infection.

Written as DNA, the CDR3 is TGTGCCAGCGGCAATGGCTGCTACTACAATGAGCAGTTCTTC. Amino acids: CASGNGCYYNEQFF. The V gene is TRBV11-2, the J gene TRBJ2-1, with unresolved D. The V and J ends lost 8 bases and 3 bases respectively, with 14 bases between them. Germline assignment: CDR1 SGHAT and CDR2 FQNNGV. The CDR3 is made up of 14 amino acids.